The rows below give T cell receptor beta chains drawn from one sample of a study of Tregs in tolerant kidney transplant recipients. Assay used: immunoSEQ multiplex PCR; TCRdb lists only in-frame clones, some missing. The data contain fewer than 150,000 clones, around nine tenths of them singletons. The sequenced material came from CD4+ T cells from blood. The receptors derive from a human donor in good health. The CDR3 runs from the conserved cysteine through the conserved F or W. A D gene is named only where the DNA matches it firmly. Size is stated for part of the rows, as once, few or many counts, or as a class when the clone is expanded.

abundance,v_gene,j_gene,d_gene,CDR3aa,CDR3nt
-,TRBV5-4,TRBJ2-1,TRBD2,CASRLGLAETDEQFF,TGTGCCAGCAGACTGGGACTAGCGGAAACGGATGAGCAGTTCTTC
-,TRBV15,TRBJ1-6,-,CATSRDARRDNSPLHF,TGTGCCACCAGCAGAGATGCCCGACGGGATAATTCACCCCTCCACTTT
once,TRBV6-5,TRBJ1-4,-,CASSYLRGGVNEKLFF,TGTGCCAGCAGTTACTTGAGAGGGGGGGTTAATGAAAAACTGTTTTTT
-,TRBV7-3,TRBJ2-5,-,CASSRDNQETQYF,TGTGCCAGCAGCCGGGACAATCAAGAGACCCAGTACTTC
-,TRBV30,TRBJ2-3,-,CAWSPLYTSTDTQYF,TGTGCCTGGAGCCCCTTATACACGAGCACAGATACGCAGTATTTT
-,TRBV10-3,TRBJ2-2,TRBD2,CAISLGLAGTGELFF,TGTGCCATCAGTCTCGGACTAGCGGGCACCGGGGAGCTGTTTTTT
-,TRBV5-1,TRBJ1-2,-,CASSLSSFNYGYTF,TGCGCCAGCAGCTTGTCCAGCTTTAACTATGGCTACACCTTC
-,TRBV5-1,TRBJ2-1,-,CASSLGSGYNEQFF,TGCGCCAGCAGCTTGGGATCAGGATACAATGAGCAGTTCTTC
-,TRBV7-9,TRBJ1-2,-,CASSLTGTYGGYTF,TGTGCCAGCAGCTTAACGGGGACTTACGGAGGCTACACCTTC
once,TRBV6-5,TRBJ2-7,-,CASSAWGSVYEQYF,TGTGCCAGCAGTGCTTGGGGGTCGGTATACGAGCAGTACTTC
-,TRBV5-4,TRBJ1-1,-,CASSLWPNVEAFF,TGTGCCAGCAGCTTGTGGCCGAACGTTGAAGCTTTCTTT
-,TRBV27,TRBJ1-1,-,CASSPLGAGDRNTEAFF,TGTGCCAGCAGTCCCCTTGGGGCGGGAGACCGGAACACTGAAGCTTTCTTT
-,TRBV6-6,TRBJ1-5,-,CASSYSRGGNQPQHF,TGTGCCAGCAGTTACTCCCGTGGTGGCAATCAGCCCCAGCATTTT
-,TRBV7-3,TRBJ1-2,-,CASSLARNYGYTF,TGTGCCAGCAGCTTAGCCAGGAACTATGGCTACACCTTC
once,TRBV6-5,TRBJ2-7,-,CASSPRTRTYEQYF,TGTGCCAGCAGCCCCCGGACTCGAACCTACGAGCAGTACTTC
-,TRBV9,TRBJ2-3,TRBD2,CASSVATEGLAGGLRDTQYF,TGTGCCAGCAGCGTAGCTACGGAGGGACTAGCGGGAGGACTTAGAGATACGCAGTATTTT
-,TRBV5-5,TRBJ2-7,-,CASSLVGTEAYEQYF,TGTGCCAGCAGCTTAGTCGGAACCGAGGCCTACGAGCAGTACTTC
-,TRBV15,TRBJ1-3,TRBD1,CATSRGQGRGSGNTIYF,TGTGCCACCAGCAGAGGACAGGGAAGGGGGTCTGGAAACACCATATATTTT
once,TRBV9,TRBJ1-2,-,CASSVDPKGPYGYTF,TGTGCCAGCAGCGTAGACCCAAAAGGGCCCTATGGCTACACCTTC
-,TRBV9,TRBJ2-5,TRBD2,CASSEYGGRPQTQYF,TGTGCCAGCAGCGAATACGGCGGGAGGCCGCAGACCCAGTACTTC
-,TRBV15,TRBJ1-4,-,CATSRGLGEKLFF,TGTGCCACCAGCAGAGGTCTAGGCGAAAAACTGTTTTTT
once,TRBV6-5,TRBJ1-6,-,CASSYTHLGLNSPLHF,TGTGCCAGCAGTTACACGCACCTGGGGCTTAATTCACCCCTCCACTTT
-,TRBV4-1,TRBJ1-3,-,CASSQERRISGNTIYF,TGCGCCAGCAGCCAAGAAAGACGGATCTCTGGAAACACCATATATTTT
once,TRBV5-1,TRBJ2-7,-,CASSTTSYEQYF,TGCGCCAGCAGCACCACCAGCTACGAGCAGTACTTC
-,TRBV1,TRBJ2-1,-,CTSSLLRPTEPDREQFF,TGCACCAGCAGCCTACTCAGGCCTACCGAGCCAGACCGCGAGCAGTTCTTC
-,TRBV29-1,TRBJ2-5,TRBD2,CSAGLAGQETQYF,TGCAGCGCGGGACTAGCGGGTCAAGAGACCCAGTACTTC
-,TRBV11-2,TRBJ1-6,-,CASSPTMGRTNSPLHF,TGTGCCAGCAGCCCAACGATGGGACGGACAAATTCACCCCTCCACTTT
-,TRBV9,TRBJ1-6,-,CASSVQGSYNSPLHF,TGTGCCAGCAGCGTGCAGGGGTCCTATAATTCACCCCTCCACTTT
-,TRBV6-1,TRBJ1-5,-,CASSELRTFQHF,TGTGCCAGCAGTGAACTCCGGACTTTCCAGCATTTT
once,TRBV6-5,TRBJ2-6,-,CASSYSDHAGANVLTF,TGTGCCAGCAGTTACTCGGACCACGCCGGGGCCAACGTCCTGACTTTC
-,TRBV5-1,TRBJ2-3,TRBD1,CASSQTDREDTQYF,TGCGCCAGCAGCCAGACGGACAGGGAAGATACGCAGTATTTT
once,TRBV10-3,TRBJ2-7,TRBD1,CAIQGAPYEQYF,TGTGCCATTCAGGGGGCTCCCTACGAGCAGTACTTC
-,TRBV20-1,TRBJ2-3,-,CSLGTPDTQYF,TGCAGTCTCGGGACTCCAGATACGCAGTATTTT
-,TRBV6-1,TRBJ2-2,-,CASSVVNTGELFF,TGTGCCAGCAGTGTGGTAAACACCGGGGAGCTGTTTTTT
-,TRBV7-9,TRBJ1-4,-,CASSPYEGTNEKLFF,TGTGCCAGCAGCCCTTATGAGGGCACTAATGAAAAACTGTTTTTT
-,TRBV30,TRBJ2-5,TRBD2,CAWNAGGFKGETQYF,TGTGCCTGGAATGCGGGGGGTTTCAAAGGAGAGACCCAGTACTTC
-,TRBV7-2,TRBJ2-7,TRBD1,CASSLTRDRVYEQYF,TGTGCCAGCAGCCTAACTCGAGACAGGGTCTACGAGCAGTACTTC
once,TRBV5-5,TRBJ1-1,-,CASSPWSVGDTEAFF,TGTGCCAGCAGCCCCTGGTCGGTGGGAGACACTGAAGCTTTCTTT
-,TRBV7-9,TRBJ1-4,TRBD1,CASSSTGSNEKLFF,TGTGCCAGCAGCTCGACAGGGTCTAATGAAAAACTGTTTTTT
-,TRBV2,TRBJ2-2,-,CASGGQGGDTGELFF,TGTGCCAGCGGAGGACAGGGAGGGGACACCGGGGAGCTGTTTTTT
-,TRBV6-1,TRBJ2-1,TRBD2,CASSEVRTSGNEQFF,TGTGCCAGCAGTGAAGTACGAACTAGCGGGAACGAGCAGTTCTTC
-,TRBV5-1,TRBJ1-3,-,CASSSSTGPGNTIYF,TGCGCCAGCAGCTCCTCCACGGGCCCTGGAAACACCATATATTTT
-,TRBV19,TRBJ2-5,-,CASTSTGSGGETQYF,TGTGCCAGTACCTCAACAGGGTCAGGGGGGGAGACCCAGTACTTC
-,TRBV27,TRBJ2-3,-,CASSLAGTDTQYF,TGTGCCAGCAGTTTAGCGGGAACAGATACGCAGTATTTT
-,TRBV7-2,TRBJ1-2,-,CASSLPQLSNYGYTF,TGTGCCAGCAGCTTGCCTCAGCTTTCTAACTATGGCTACACCTTC
once,TRBV25-1,TRBJ2-2,-,CASTLAGMNTGELFF,TGTGCCAGCACCCTGGCGGGGATGAACACCGGGGAGCTGTTTTTT
-,TRBV7-9,TRBJ1-2,-,CASSRLGDSNYGYTF,TGTGCCAGCAGCCGACTCGGGGATTCTAACTATGGCTACACCTTC
-,TRBV9,TRBJ2-7,-,CASSVAARTYEQYF,TGTGCCAGCAGCGTAGCGGCCCGGACCTACGAGCAGTACTTC
-,TRBV19,TRBJ1-1,-,CASSIGRANTEAFF,TGTGCCAGTAGTATAGGGCGAGCGAACACTGAAGCTTTCTTT
medium-sized,TRBV4-1,TRBJ1-4,TRBD1,CASSQANGQVNNEKLFF,TGCGCCAGCAGCCAAGCTAACGGACAGGTTAATAATGAAAAACTGTTTTTT
-,TRBV12-5,TRBJ1-5,TRBD1,CASGPGQGFQPQHF,TGTGCTAGTGGCCCTGGACAGGGGTTTCAGCCCCAGCATTTT